The T cell receptor beta chain under discussion was sequenced for a study of molecular identifiers for immune sequencing clone quantification. Looked up from germline, CDR1 is SQVTM and CDR2 is ANQGSEA. The J segment lost 3 bases and the V segment lost 2 bases, leaving 4 bases of the junction unmatched. The CDR3 contains 13 residues. The CD8+CD4-CCR7+CD45RA+ phenotype defined the sorted naive CD8 T cells. TCRdb independently ran MiXCR on the PCR reads; one entry per CDR3 protein. Among approximately 63,000 distinct CDR3 sequences listed, about 19% were seen once. The V call is TRBV29-1, the J call TRBJ2-7, with 7 nucleotides matching TRBD1. The TCR comes from a human donor in good health. Some libraries in this study had Jurkat cell RNA spiked in. The sequencing input was naive CD8+ T cells from blood, with Jurkat cell RNA spiked in. The subset is: FACS-sorted CD8+CD4-CCR7+CD45RA+ naive T cells. CDR3 bases: TGCAGCGTTGAACGACAGGGACGCTACGAGCAGTACTTC. Amino acids: CSVERQGRYEQYF.